What follows are 6 T cell receptor beta chains derived from one specimen sequenced in a study of T cells after somatic rescue of genetic block. The data were produced by immunoSEQ multiplex PCR, yet TCRdb's version contains in-frame clones alone and is incomplete. This sample yields 70,000 to 85,000 clones, of which just over 90% are seen a single time; about 3% belongs to the top ten. The material sequenced was peripheral blood mononuclear cells (PBMCs). Every receptor here comes from a man between 25 and 39 years old.

The chain's CDR3 is CASRQVASNQPQHF. For the CDR3, the DNA is TGTGCCAGTAGGCAGGTGGCGAGCAATCAGCCCCAGCATTTT. The rearrangement joins TRBV19 to TRBJ1-5; D not resolved. The CDR3 covers 14 residues. The V gene's germline CDR1 is LNHDA and CDR2 SQIVND (reference sequence). V lost 6 bases and J lost 1, with 10 bases in between.

J is TRBJ2-5 and V is TRBV18; 7 bases map to TRBD1. The J call may be mistaken, given a closer DNA end match to TRBJ2-7. Looked up from germline, CDR1 is KGHSH and CDR2 is LQKENI. The CDR3 runs 13 residues. In DNA form, the CDR3 reads TGTGCCAGCTCACCACTACAGGGGCCCGAGCAGTACTTC. Its translation is CASSPLQGPEQYF.

This clone was observed a few times. V usage is TRBV6-6 and J usage is TRBJ1-5; D not resolved. V lost 2 bases and J 9 bases, leaving 8 bases between the germline ends. This CDR3 spans 12 amino acids. Germline CDR1 MNHNY, CDR2 SVGAGI (reference sequence). The CDR3 reads CASSYPTWPQHF. CDR3 bases: TGTGCCAGCAGTTACCCGACCTGGCCCCAGCATTTT.

This chain joins TRBV13 and TRBJ2-3; tentative D call: TRBD2 (6 bases). Germline CDR1 PRHDT, CDR2 FYEKMQ (reference sequence). The CDR3 has 15 residues. Trimming cost V 3 bases and J 5 bases, with 15 bases left between them. The CDR3: CASSFREPVKDTQYF. The DNA of the CDR3 is TGTGCCAGCAGCTTCCGGGAGCCCGTGAAAGATACGCAGTATTTT.

This chain links TRBV9 with TRBJ1-1; no clear D gene. Germline V lookup: CDR1 SGDLS, CDR2 YYNGEE. V was pared by 0 bases and J by 8 bases, with 2 bases between. The CDR3 length is 10 residues. CDR3 DNA: TGTGCCAGCAGCGTAGGGGAAGCTTTCTTT. Encoded protein: CASSVGEAFF.

This chain connects TRBV6-5 to TRBJ1-2, with D unresolved. This CDR3 contains 15 residues. CDR1 and CDR2 (germline): MNHEY, SVGAGI. The V end was cut by 2 bases, the J end by 11 bases, with 21 bases between. CDR3: CASSYGEAGAKGYTF. The CDR3 DNA follows: TGTGCCAGCAGTTACGGAGAAGCAGGAGCTAAGGGATACACCTTC.